The TCR beta chain under discussion was sequenced for a study of blood T cell repertoires in COVID-19. On the study more broadly: COVID-19 samples collected from the United States, Italy and Spain covered acute and convalescent phases. The analysed material was cDNA or gDNA that came from T cells, B-cell-depleted T cells, or PBMCs.

Methods used by the authors: Reference gene primer amplification gave estimated nucleated cell counts. Clones were sequenced by immunoSEQ multiplex PCR, and TCRdb holds only the in-frame ones, with some missing. D and trimming were read from the DNA, whereas the V and J calls and clone size are those reported in that table. In the table there are roughly 210,000 clones, around 80% of which are singletons. V lost 8 bases and J lost 8; bases outside the gene matches: 20. CDR1 is MDHEN and CDR2 is SYDVKM in the germline V gene. The CDR3 spans 17 residues. Those enrolled in Seattle joined during active infection and were followed longitudinally afterward.

Sequencing input: peripheral blood. The TCR was taken from an elderly woman with COVID-19, enrolled during active disease. This chain uses TRBV28 with TRBJ1-2; 10 bases match TRBD1. CDR3 in DNA: TGTGCCAGCCTTCAACAAGGGACAGGGGCGCCCCTGGCGGGCTACACCTTC. Its protein is CASLQQGTGAPLAGYTF.